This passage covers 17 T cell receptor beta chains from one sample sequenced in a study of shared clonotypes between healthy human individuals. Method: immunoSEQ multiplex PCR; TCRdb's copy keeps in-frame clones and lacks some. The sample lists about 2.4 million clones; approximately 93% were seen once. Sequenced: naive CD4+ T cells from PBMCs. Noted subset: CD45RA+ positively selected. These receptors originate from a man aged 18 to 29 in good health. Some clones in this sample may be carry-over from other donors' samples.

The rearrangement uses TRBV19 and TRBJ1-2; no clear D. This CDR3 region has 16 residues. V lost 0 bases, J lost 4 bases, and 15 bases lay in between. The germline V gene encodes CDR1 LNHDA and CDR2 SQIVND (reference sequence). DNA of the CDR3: TGTGCCAGTAGTATAGATCGCGCAGGTTGGGGCTATGGCTACACCTTC. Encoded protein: CASSIDRAGWGYGYTF. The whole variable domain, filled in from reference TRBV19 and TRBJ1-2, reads DGGITQSPKYLFRKEGQNVTLSCEQNLNHDAMYWYRQDPGQGLRLIYYSQIVNDFQKGDIAEGYSVSREKKESFPLTVTSAQKNPTAFYLCASSIDRAGWGYGYTFGSGTRLTVV.

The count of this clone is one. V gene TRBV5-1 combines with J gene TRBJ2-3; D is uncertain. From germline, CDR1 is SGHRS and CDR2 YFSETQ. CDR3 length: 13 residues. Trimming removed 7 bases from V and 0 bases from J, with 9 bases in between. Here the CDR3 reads CASLRDSTDTQYF. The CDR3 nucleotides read TGCGCCAGCTTGCGAGATAGCACAGATACGCAGTATTTT.

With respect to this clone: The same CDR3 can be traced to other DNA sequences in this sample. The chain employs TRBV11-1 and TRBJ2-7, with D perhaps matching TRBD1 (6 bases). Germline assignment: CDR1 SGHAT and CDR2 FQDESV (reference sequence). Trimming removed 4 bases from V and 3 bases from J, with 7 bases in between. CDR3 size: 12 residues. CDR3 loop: CASSSTGYEQYF. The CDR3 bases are TGTGCCAGCAGCTCGACAGGCTACGAGCAGTACTTC.

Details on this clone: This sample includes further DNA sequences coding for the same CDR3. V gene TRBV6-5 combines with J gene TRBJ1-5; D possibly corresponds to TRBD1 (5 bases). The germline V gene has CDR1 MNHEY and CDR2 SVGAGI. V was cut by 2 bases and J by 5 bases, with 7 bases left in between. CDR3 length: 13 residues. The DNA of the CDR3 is TGTGCCAGCAGTTACCGCAGGGATCAGCCCCAGCATTTT. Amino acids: CASSYRRDQPQHF.

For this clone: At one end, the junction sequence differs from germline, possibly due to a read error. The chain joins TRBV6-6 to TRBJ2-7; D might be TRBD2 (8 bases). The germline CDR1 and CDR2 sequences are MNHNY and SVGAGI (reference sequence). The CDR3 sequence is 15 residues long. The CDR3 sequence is CASSARQGVSGSRHF. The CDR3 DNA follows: TGTGCCAGCAGTGCGAGACAGGGTGTGAGCGGGAGCCGACACTTC.

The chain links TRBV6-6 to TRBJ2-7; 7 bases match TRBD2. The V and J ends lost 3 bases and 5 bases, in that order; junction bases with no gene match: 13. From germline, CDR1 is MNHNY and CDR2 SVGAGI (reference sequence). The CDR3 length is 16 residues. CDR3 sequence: CASSYPGLAAGDEQYF. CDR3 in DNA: TGTGCCAGCAGTTATCCCGGACTGGCCGCGGGAGACGAGCAGTACTTC.

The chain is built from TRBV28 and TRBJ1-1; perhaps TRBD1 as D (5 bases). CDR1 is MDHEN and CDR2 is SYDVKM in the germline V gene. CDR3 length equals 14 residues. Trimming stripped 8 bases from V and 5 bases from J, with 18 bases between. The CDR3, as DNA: TGTGCCAGCCTCTCCGGGGGTTTCGGAACTGAAGCTTTCTTT. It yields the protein CASLSGGFGTEAFF. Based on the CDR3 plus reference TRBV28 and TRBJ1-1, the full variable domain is DVKVTQSSRYLVKRTGEKVFLECVQDMDHENMFWYRQDPGLGLRLIYFSYDVKMKEKGDIPEGYSVSREKKERFSLILESASTNQTSMYLCASLSGGFGTEAFFGQGTRLTVV.

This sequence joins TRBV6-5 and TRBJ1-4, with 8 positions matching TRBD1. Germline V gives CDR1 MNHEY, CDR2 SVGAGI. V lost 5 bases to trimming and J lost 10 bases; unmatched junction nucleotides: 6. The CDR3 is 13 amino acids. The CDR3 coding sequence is TGTGCCAGCAGTATCGGGACAGGCGGAAAACTGTTTTTT. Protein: CASSIGTGGKLFF.

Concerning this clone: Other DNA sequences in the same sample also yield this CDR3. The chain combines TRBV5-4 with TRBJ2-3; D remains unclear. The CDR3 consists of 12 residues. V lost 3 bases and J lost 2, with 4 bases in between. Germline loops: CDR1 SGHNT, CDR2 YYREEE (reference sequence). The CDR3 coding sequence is TGTGCCAGCAGCTCGTACACAGATACGCAGTATTTT. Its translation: CASSSYTDTQYF.

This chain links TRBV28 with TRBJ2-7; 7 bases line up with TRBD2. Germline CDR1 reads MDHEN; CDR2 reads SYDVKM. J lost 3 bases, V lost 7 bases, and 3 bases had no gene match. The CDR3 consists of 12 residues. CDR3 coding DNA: TGTGCCAGCAAAGGGACTAACTACGAGCAGTACTTC. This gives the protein CASKGTNYEQYF.

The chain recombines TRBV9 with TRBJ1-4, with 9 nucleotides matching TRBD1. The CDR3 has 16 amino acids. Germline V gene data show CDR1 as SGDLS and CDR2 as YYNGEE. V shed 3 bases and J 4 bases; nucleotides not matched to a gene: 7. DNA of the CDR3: TGTGCCAGCAGCGCCACAGGGGGCATTGGTAATGAAAAACTGTTTTTT. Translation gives CASSATGGIGNEKLFF.

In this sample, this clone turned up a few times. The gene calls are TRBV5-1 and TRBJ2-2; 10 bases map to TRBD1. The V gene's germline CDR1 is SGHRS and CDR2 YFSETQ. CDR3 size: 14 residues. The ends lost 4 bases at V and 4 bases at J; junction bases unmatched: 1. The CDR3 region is CASSGTGVTGELFF. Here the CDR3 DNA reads TGCGCCAGCAGCGGGACAGGGGTCACCGGGGAGCTGTTTTTT. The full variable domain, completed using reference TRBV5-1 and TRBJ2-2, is KAGVTQTPRYLIKTRGQQVTLSCSPISGHRSVSWYQQTPGQGLQFLFEYFSETQRNKGNFPGRFSGRQFSNSRSEMNVSTLELGDSALYLCASSGTGVTGELFFGEGSRLTVL.

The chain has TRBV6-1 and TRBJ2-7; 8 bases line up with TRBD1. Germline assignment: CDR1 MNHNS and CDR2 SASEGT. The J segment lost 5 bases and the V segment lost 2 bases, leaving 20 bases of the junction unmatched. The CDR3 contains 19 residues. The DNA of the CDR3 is TGTGCCAGCAGTGAAAGAGGAAGTGGGGCAGGGGGCAGGAAAAACGAGCAGTACTTC. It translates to CASSERGSGAGGRKNEQYF.

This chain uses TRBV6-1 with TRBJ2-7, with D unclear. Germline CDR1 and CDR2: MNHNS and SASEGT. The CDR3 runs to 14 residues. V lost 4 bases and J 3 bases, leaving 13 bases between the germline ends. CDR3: CASSVGNSLYEQYF. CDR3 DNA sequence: TGTGCCAGCAGTGTCGGAAACTCCCTCTACGAGCAGTACTTC.

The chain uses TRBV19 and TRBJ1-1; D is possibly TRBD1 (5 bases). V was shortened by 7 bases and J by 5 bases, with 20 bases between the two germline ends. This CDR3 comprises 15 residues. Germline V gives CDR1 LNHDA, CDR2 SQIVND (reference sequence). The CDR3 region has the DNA TGTGCCAGTATAATGAGGGAGGGACGTAAGACTGAAGCTTTCTTT. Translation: CASIMREGRKTEAFF.

CDR3 residues: CASSPGLAGFDEQFF. The CDR3 DNA reads as TGCGCCAGCAGCCCGGGACTAGCGGGATTCGATGAGCAGTTCTTC. The J gene is TRBJ2-1, the V gene TRBV5-1; 13 nucleotides match TRBD2. The CDR3 consists of 15 residues. Germline values: CDR1 SGHRS, CDR2 YFSETQ. With V trimmed by 4 bases and J by 8 bases, 6 bases remained unmatched.

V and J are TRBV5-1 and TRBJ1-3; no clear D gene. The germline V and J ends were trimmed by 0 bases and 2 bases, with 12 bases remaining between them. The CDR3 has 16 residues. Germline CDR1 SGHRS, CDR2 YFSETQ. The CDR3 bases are TGCGCCAGCAGCTTGGACTCCGCGAGTCCTGGAAACACCATATATTTT. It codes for CASSLDSASPGNTIYF.